One sample yielded the 10 T cell receptor beta chains listed below, sequenced in a study of blood T cell repertoires in COVID-19. Only in-frame clones appear in the TCRdb table, and some are missing; sequencing was by immunoSEQ multiplex PCR. The sample contains under 250,000 clones, around 90% of which appear only once. Sequencing was done on a sample of peripheral blood. Source of these receptors: a man aged 60-69 years who had recovered from COVID-19.

This rearrangement joins TRBV27 to TRBJ2-7; TRBD1 matches at 11 bases. CDR3 length: 17 amino acids. Germline CDR1 is MNHEY and CDR2 is SMNVEV (reference sequence). V lost 5 bases, J lost 3 bases, and 12 bases stayed unmatched. The CDR3: CASSRSSSGTGGYEQYF. CDR3 sequence (DNA): TGTGCCAGCAGTCGTTCCTCTTCCGGGACAGGGGGCTACGAGCAGTACTTC.

The chain has TRBV2 and TRBJ2-7; TRBD1 is a possible D gene (6 bases). CDR1 is SNHLY, CDR2 FYNNEI, per germline. The CDR3 spans 12 residues. V lost 6 bases, J lost 5 bases, and 11 bases lay in between. CDR3 loop: CASRVTGNEQYF. The CDR3 bases are TGTGCCAGCAGAGTAACAGGGAACGAGCAGTACTTC.

The CDR3 sequence is CASSVVLAGGLDTQYF. Here the CDR3 DNA reads TGTGCCAGCAGCGTAGTACTAGCGGGGGGGCTAGATACGCAGTATTTT. The chain employs TRBV9 and TRBJ2-3; 13 bases align to TRBD2. The V gene end was trimmed by 0 bases and the J gene end by 5 bases; junction bases not matched to a gene: 3. The germline gives CDR1 SGDLS, CDR2 YYNGEE. This CDR3 spans 16 amino acids.

J is TRBJ2-5 and V is TRBV5-8; 9 bases align to TRBD2. From germline, CDR1 is SGHTS and CDR2 YDEGEE. With 5 bases clipped from V and 2 bases from J, the junction kept 7 bases outside the gene matches. The CDR3 covers 15 residues. The CDR3 DNA reads TGTGCCAGCAGTCTAAGAACTAGCGGGCAAGAGACCCAGTACTTC. Its protein is CASSLRTSGQETQYF.

The chain combines TRBV3-1 (or the pseudogene TRBV3-2) with TRBJ1-1, with D hard to call. This CDR3 comprises 15 residues. The V end was cut by 0 bases, the J end by 1 base, with 9 bases between. Germline CDR1 and CDR2: LGHDT and YNNKEL (reference sequence). The CDR3 protein is CASSQETRQNTEAFF. The CDR3 DNA sequence: TGTGCCAGCAGCCAAGAAACCCGACAGAACACTGAAGCTTTCTTT.

The rearrangement joins TRBV7-2 to TRBJ1-5; 7 positions agree with TRBD1. V lost 2 bases and J lost 4; bases outside the gene matches: 5. Germline V gene sequence: CDR1 SGHTA, CDR2 FQGNSA. This CDR3 spans 15 amino acids. The CDR3 sequence is CASSLLTGKNQPQHF. DNA of the CDR3: TGTGCCAGCAGCTTACTGACAGGGAAGAATCAGCCCCAGCATTTT.

V and J are TRBV7-2 and TRBJ1-1; TRBD1 might be the D (6 bases). V lost 2 bases, J lost 4 bases, and 14 bases lay in between. Germline-derived CDR1 and CDR2 are SGHTA and FQGNSA. The CDR3 consists of 15 residues. The CDR3 reads CASSLSRQVVTEAFF. The CDR3 bases are TGTGCCAGCAGCTTATCCCGACAGGTGGTCACTGAAGCTTTCTTT.

The rearrangement uses TRBV28 and TRBJ2-7, with 7 bases that match TRBD1. CDR3 size: 14 residues. CDR1 MDHEN and CDR2 SYDVKM come from the germline V gene. The V segment lost 1 base and the J segment 3 bases; nucleotides outside the gene matches: 3. DNA for the CDR3: TGTGCCAGCAGTTTATCGACAGGGTACTACGAGCAGTACTTC. Its translation is CASSLSTGYYEQYF. Looking up the rest from reference TRBV28 and TRBJ2-7 gives the full variable domain: DVKVTQSSRYLVKRTGEKVFLECVQDMDHENMFWYRQDPGLGLRLIYFSYDVKMKEKGDIPEGYSVSREKKERFSLILESASTNQTSMYLCASSLSTGYYEQYFGPGTRLTVT.

This sequence joins TRBV2 and TRBJ2-3; the D is unclear. Germline V gives CDR1 SNHLY, CDR2 FYNNEI. The CDR3 sequence is 11 residues long. V was cut by 4 bases and J by 7 bases, with 6 bases left in between. The CDR3 DNA reads as TGTGCCAGCAGTGCGAGTTATACGCAGTATTTT. Protein product: CASSASYTQYF.

This clone was seen just once. The rearrangement links TRBV18 to TRBJ2-3, with 8 bases aligning to TRBD2. Germline loops: CDR1 KGHSH, CDR2 LQKENI. The J segment lost 0 bases and the V segment lost 4 bases, leaving 0 bases of the junction unmatched. The CDR3 is 14 residues long. CDR3 loop: CASSRTSSTDTQYF. CDR3 DNA: TGTGCCAGCTCACGGACTAGCAGCACAGATACGCAGTATTTT.